These T cell receptor beta chains were read from a single sample in a study of blood T cell repertoires in COVID-19. Assay: immunoSEQ multiplex PCR; the TCRdb copy retains only in-frame clones and omits some. Of some 250,000 clones listed, roughly nine tenths are singletons. The specimen was peripheral blood. The source is a woman aged 25 to 39 with COVID-19, enrolled during active disease. CDR3s include the opening cysteine and the closing phenylalanine or tryptophan. D genes are given only for firm matches. Size is stated for part of the rows, as once, few or many counts, or as a class when the clone is expanded.

cdr3_nt: TGTGCCAGCAGGAGGGGGAGCAATCAGCCCCAGCATTTT
cdr3_aa: CASRRGSNQPQHF
d_call: -
clone_size: -
v_call: TRBV12-3/TRBV12-4
j_call: TRBJ1-5

cdr3_nt: TGTGCCACCAGCAGAGATGTTGGGGGGGATGGCTACACCTTC
cdr3_aa: CATSRDVGGDGYTF
d_call: -
clone_size: -
v_call: TRBV15
j_call: TRBJ1-2

cdr3_nt: TGTGCCAGCAGCTTGTATAGTTCTAGCAATCAGCCCCAGCATTTT
cdr3_aa: CASSLYSSSNQPQHF
d_call: -
clone_size: -
v_call: TRBV5-5
j_call: TRBJ1-5

cdr3_nt: TGTGCCAGCAGCTTGGATTCGGCAGGGGGCTATGGCTACACCTTC
cdr3_aa: CASSLDSAGGYGYTF
d_call: TRBD1
clone_size: -
v_call: TRBV5-6
j_call: TRBJ1-2

cdr3_nt: TGTGCCAGCAGGTCAGGGCTAGCCAAAAACATTCAGTACTTC
cdr3_aa: CASRSGLAKNIQYF
d_call: -
clone_size: -
v_call: TRBV27
j_call: TRBJ2-4

cdr3_nt: TGCGCCAGCAGCTTGGTTGGGGCCAGGGGGTACGAGCAGTACTTC
cdr3_aa: CASSLVGARGYEQYF
d_call: TRBD1
clone_size: -
v_call: TRBV5-1
j_call: TRBJ2-7

cdr3_nt: TGCGCCAGCAGACCAACAGGGTTTGAACCCTATGGCTACACCTTC
cdr3_aa: CASRPTGFEPYGYTF
d_call: -
clone_size: -
v_call: TRBV5-1
j_call: TRBJ1-2

cdr3_nt: TGTGCCAGCTCGCGCGGGACAGACACCGGGGAGCTGTTTTTT
cdr3_aa: CASSRGTDTGELFF
d_call: -
clone_size: -
v_call: TRBV18
j_call: TRBJ2-2

cdr3_nt: TGTGCCAGCAGCTCGCGACTAGCGGGGATGAACTACGAGCAGTACTTC
cdr3_aa: CASSSRLAGMNYEQYF
d_call: TRBD2
clone_size: -
v_call: TRBV11-2
j_call: TRBJ2-7

cdr3_nt: TGTGCCAGCAGCGTCAAGGGAGGGTCTTCCTATGGCTACACCTTC
cdr3_aa: CASSVKGGSSYGYTF
d_call: -
clone_size: -
v_call: TRBV9
j_call: TRBJ1-2

cdr3_nt: TGTGCCAGCAGTTTCACAGGGTATGGTGGCTACACCTTC
cdr3_aa: CASSFTGYGGYTF
d_call: -
clone_size: -
v_call: TRBV3-1/TRBV3-2
j_call: TRBJ1-2

cdr3_nt: TGTGCCAGCAGCTTGGTCGAGGGGGCTGGAAACACCATATATTTT
cdr3_aa: CASSLVEGAGNTIYF
d_call: -
clone_size: -
v_call: TRBV5-6
j_call: TRBJ1-3

cdr3_nt: TGTGCCAGCAGTTACGACCCGTGGGGGGGCACTGAAGCTTTCTTT
cdr3_aa: CASSYDPWGGTEAFF
d_call: -
clone_size: -
v_call: TRBV27
j_call: TRBJ1-1

cdr3_nt: TGTGCCAGCAATGACATAGAGGGTTCCCTCCACTTT
cdr3_aa: CASNDIEGSLHF
d_call: -
clone_size: -
v_call: TRBV28
j_call: TRBJ1-6

cdr3_nt: TGTGCCAGCCTGGGGACTTCTAATGAAAAACTGTTTTTT
cdr3_aa: CASLGTSNEKLFF
d_call: -
clone_size: -
v_call: TRBV3-1/TRBV3-2
j_call: TRBJ1-4

cdr3_nt: TGTGCCAGCAGTTCTCAAGGGGTTTCAGAAGCTTTCTTT
cdr3_aa: CASSSQGVSEAFF
d_call: -
clone_size: -
v_call: TRBV6-4
j_call: TRBJ1-1

cdr3_nt: TGTGCCATCAGTGGGGCTAGCGGGGGGGCATTTTCAGATACGCAGTATTTT
cdr3_aa: CAISGASGGAFSDTQYF
d_call: TRBD2
clone_size: -
v_call: TRBV10-3
j_call: TRBJ2-3

cdr3_nt: TGTGCCAGCAGTTTAGGCGGGGGGACCTACGAGCAGTACTTC
cdr3_aa: CASSLGGGTYEQYF
d_call: TRBD2
clone_size: -
v_call: TRBV27
j_call: TRBJ2-7

cdr3_nt: TGTGCCTGGAGCGGACTAGCGGGGGGTCCCAAAAACATTCAGTACTTC
cdr3_aa: CAWSGLAGGPKNIQYF
d_call: TRBD2
clone_size: once
v_call: TRBV30
j_call: TRBJ2-4

cdr3_nt: TGCAGCGCCCGACAGGGACTCTCCTACGAGCAGTACTTC
cdr3_aa: CSARQGLSYEQYF
d_call: -
clone_size: -
v_call: TRBV29-1
j_call: TRBJ2-7

cdr3_nt: TGTGCCAGCAGCCATCCTGGTGAGGGAAGAACTGAAGCTTTCTTT
cdr3_aa: CASSHPGEGRTEAFF
d_call: -
clone_size: -
v_call: TRBV3-1/TRBV3-2
j_call: TRBJ1-1

cdr3_nt: TGTGCCATCAGTGAGTCGGCTCAGAAAGAGACCCAGTACTTC
cdr3_aa: CAISESAQKETQYF
d_call: -
clone_size: -
v_call: TRBV10-3
j_call: TRBJ2-5

cdr3_nt: TGTGCCAGCAGTTATATAACAGGGGGAAACACCATATATTTT
cdr3_aa: CASSYITGGNTIYF
d_call: -
clone_size: -
v_call: TRBV6-5
j_call: TRBJ1-3

cdr3_nt: TGTGCCAGCGCCCGCTCGGGAGCCGGGGAGCTGTTTTTT
cdr3_aa: CASARSGAGELFF
d_call: -
clone_size: -
v_call: TRBV6-5
j_call: TRBJ2-2

cdr3_nt: TGTGCCTTCCAGGGGAACACTGAAGCTTTCTTT
cdr3_aa: CAFQGNTEAFF
d_call: -
clone_size: -
v_call: TRBV12-5
j_call: TRBJ1-1

cdr3_nt: TGTGCCAGCAGTTTATTCCGGGACAGGATCTATGGCTACACCTTC
cdr3_aa: CASSLFRDRIYGYTF
d_call: TRBD1
clone_size: -
v_call: TRBV28
j_call: TRBJ1-2

cdr3_nt: TGTGCCAGCAGCCGCGAAAGGACGGGAGAAAACATTCAGTACTTC
cdr3_aa: CASSRERTGENIQYF
d_call: -
clone_size: -
v_call: TRBV4-2
j_call: TRBJ2-4

cdr3_nt: TGTGCCAGCAGCGACCCAGGCAGGGAGCAGTACTTC
cdr3_aa: CASSDPGREQYF
d_call: -
clone_size: -
v_call: TRBV5-4
j_call: TRBJ2-7

cdr3_nt: TGCGCCAGCAGCTTGTCCGCTGCGGGGGTCTACGAGCAGTACTTC
cdr3_aa: CASSLSAAGVYEQYF
d_call: TRBD2
clone_size: -
v_call: TRBV5-1
j_call: TRBJ2-7

cdr3_nt: TGTGCCAGCAGCTTAGCCGCCAGGGATAATTCACCCCTCCACTTT
cdr3_aa: CASSLAARDNSPLHF
d_call: -
clone_size: -
v_call: TRBV7-9
j_call: TRBJ1-6

cdr3_nt: TGTGCCAGTAGTATCAGCGGGGGACCCTACAATGAGCAGTTCTTC
cdr3_aa: CASSISGGPYNEQFF
d_call: TRBD2
clone_size: once
v_call: TRBV19
j_call: TRBJ2-1

cdr3_nt: TGTGCCAGCAGCTTTTCCCCGGAGGCGGGGGGAATCCAAGAGACCCAGTACTTC
cdr3_aa: CASSFSPEAGGIQETQYF
d_call: TRBD2
clone_size: once
v_call: TRBV5-6
j_call: TRBJ2-5

cdr3_nt: TGTGCCAGCCAAGGGACAGGGTCGAATGAAAAACTGTTTTTT
cdr3_aa: CASQGTGSNEKLFF
d_call: TRBD1
clone_size: -
v_call: TRBV18
j_call: TRBJ1-4

cdr3_nt: TGTGCCAGCAGCTCAGCAGACAGGAGAGCCGGGGCCAACGTCCTGACTTTC
cdr3_aa: CASSSADRRAGANVLTF
d_call: -
clone_size: -
v_call: TRBV5-4
j_call: TRBJ2-6

cdr3_nt: TGTGCCAGCTCACCGTACAGGGAGGATACGCAGTATTTT
cdr3_aa: CASSPYREDTQYF
d_call: -
clone_size: once
v_call: TRBV18
j_call: TRBJ2-3

cdr3_nt: TGTGCCAGCAGCCCTCGAGACAGGAGTAGCACAGATACGCAGTATTTT
cdr3_aa: CASSPRDRSSTDTQYF
d_call: -
clone_size: -
v_call: TRBV21-1
j_call: TRBJ2-3

cdr3_nt: TGTGCCAGCAGTAGACTGATCTTCTCTGGAAACACCATATATTTT
cdr3_aa: CASSRLIFSGNTIYF
d_call: -
clone_size: -
v_call: TRBV6-5
j_call: TRBJ1-3

cdr3_nt: TGTGCCAGCAGCGTCTACGGGGGGAGCACAGATACGCAGTATTTT
cdr3_aa: CASSVYGGSTDTQYF
d_call: TRBD2
clone_size: -
v_call: TRBV9
j_call: TRBJ2-3

cdr3_nt: TGCGCCAGCCAATCGTGGACAGGGAAAGTCTACGAGCAGTACTTC
cdr3_aa: CASQSWTGKVYEQYF
d_call: TRBD1
clone_size: -
v_call: TRBV5-1
j_call: TRBJ2-7

cdr3_nt: TGTGCCAGCAGTGGGCAGGGAACTAATGAAAAACTGTTTTTT
cdr3_aa: CASSGQGTNEKLFF
d_call: -
clone_size: -
v_call: TRBV28
j_call: TRBJ1-4

cdr3_nt: TGTGCCAGCAGTTCCCCCACGTGGGGGGGCACTGAAGCTTTCTTT
cdr3_aa: CASSSPTWGGTEAFF
d_call: -
clone_size: -
v_call: TRBV2
j_call: TRBJ1-1